A selection of T cell receptor beta chains follows, all from one sample in a study of T cells expressing NK-cell markers. TCRdb re-called the 5' RACE reads and catalogs CDR3 proteins one per entry, DNA excluded. The table lists over 150,000 distinct CDR3 sequences, with over 35% in the top ten. Sequenced input: blood T cells: a sorted CD56 or NKG2C T cell subset, CD4+ or CD8+ T cells, or bulk PBMC T cells (not recorded which). The receptors here all came from a woman aged 45-65 years in good health. The CDR3 runs from the conserved cysteine through the conserved F or W.

cdr3_aa	v_call	j_call	cdr3_length
CASSNRRAGGNQPQHF	TRBV19	TRBJ1-5	16
CATSDGRGDTQYF	TRBV15	TRBJ2-3	13
CASSLVGNTGELFF	TRBV11-2	TRBJ2-2	14
CATLAGHNEQFF	TRBV27	TRBJ2-1	12
CASSMGRAEQYF	TRBV19	TRBJ2-7	12
CASSQEFGGPDTGELFF	TRBV4-1	TRBJ2-2	17
CSVAEVDNEQFF	TRBV29-1	TRBJ2-1	12
CASSLAVVSETQYF	TRBV5-4	TRBJ2-5	14
CSVGLRGGTDTQYF	TRBV29-1	TRBJ2-3	14
CASSPRGDNEQFF	TRBV7-6	TRBJ2-1	13
CASTRRTRWGELFF	TRBV12-3/TRBV12-4	TRBJ2-2	14
CASSPVRNQETQYF	TRBV5-1	TRBJ2-5	14
CASSSRGGRENTEAFF	TRBV7-9	TRBJ1-1	16
CASSPGMASGLREQFF	TRBV7-8	TRBJ2-1	16
CASMEGVNQPQHF	TRBV2	TRBJ1-5	13
CASSGTGLPYEQYF	TRBV27	TRBJ2-7	14
CASSAGDVAYEQYF	TRBV9	TRBJ2-7	14
CASGFWRENPDTQYF	TRBV12-5	TRBJ2-3	15
CATAAQGPDTGELFF	TRBV6-4	TRBJ2-2	15
CASTEITGELFF	TRBV28	TRBJ2-2	12
CASSSIRLAGGADTQYF	TRBV7-9	TRBJ2-3	17
CASSIGLQGEQYF	TRBV19	TRBJ2-7	13
CASSVGDRNYEQYF	TRBV9	TRBJ2-7	14
CASGRSGGTDTQYF	TRBV4-1	TRBJ2-3	14
CASSQGNRIQDEKLFF	TRBV4-1	TRBJ1-4	16
CASGLRTGLAENEQFF	TRBV12-5	TRBJ2-1	16
CASSLGAGDSTDTQYF	TRBV12-3/TRBV12-4	TRBJ2-3	16
CSARDRDRGADTQYF	TRBV20-1	TRBJ2-3	15
CASMASLAYNEQFF	TRBV12-3/TRBV12-4	TRBJ2-1	14
CASSRGDEQFF	TRBV27	TRBJ2-1	11
CATSDLGTGGDGETQYF	TRBV24-1	TRBJ2-5	17
CASSLGSGRSDTQYF	TRBV7-2	TRBJ2-3	15
CASSEASSGPEQFF	TRBV6-1	TRBJ2-1	14
CASSPPRQGLGMNTEAFF	TRBV7-9	TRBJ1-1	18
CASSSLLAGEETQYF	TRBV7-9	TRBJ2-5	15
CASSKRDAEAFF	TRBV5-1	TRBJ1-1	12
CASSVGPQETQYF	TRBV27	TRBJ2-5	13
CASSYPGTENTGELFF	TRBV5-4	TRBJ2-2	16
CASKDGYSYNEQFF	TRBV25-1	TRBJ2-1	14
CALGRVLSGANVLTF	TRBV25-1	TRBJ2-6	15
CATTSGTGRAEAFF	TRBV24-1	TRBJ1-1	14
CASSLGSGDTYTGELFF	TRBV7-9	TRBJ2-2	17
CSARDTSVFYEQYF	TRBV20-1	TRBJ2-7	14
CASTGTALNNEQFF	TRBV7-9	TRBJ2-1	14
CASSRTAIGANVLTF	TRBV7-9	TRBJ2-6	15
CASSSLIGGAGITYEQYF	TRBV27	TRBJ2-7	18
CAANDRHLNNEQFF	TRBV13	TRBJ2-1	14
CASRTEEKRANYGYTF	TRBV7-9	TRBJ1-2	16
CASSPGTSGVSETQYF	TRBV9	TRBJ2-5	16
CASSYSGSLSETQYF	TRBV7-9	TRBJ2-5	15